This entry concerns a single T cell receptor (beta chain). TCRdb reprocessed the 5' RACE reads via MiXCR and lists one record per CDR3 protein. This table has around 300,000 distinct CDR3 sequences, approximately 8% appearing once. The record originates from a study of T-cell memory formation after mild COVID-19. This CDR3 is built from 13 residues. V lost 1 base to trimming and J lost 14 bases, with 16 bases between them. From germline, CDR1 is SGHRS and CDR2 YFSETQ. The chain employs TRBV5-1 and TRBJ2-1; D perhaps matches TRBD1 (5 bases). This TCR was sampled from a young man who had mild COVID-19 (a few samples of this study predate the infection). Cell type and time point are not known. Sequenced sample: PBMCs or a T cell subset sorted from them (not recorded which). CDR3 protein: CASSLSGQPSEFF. The CDR3 DNA sequence: TGCGCCAGCAGCTTGTCAGGACAACCCTCGGAGTTCTTC. Full variable domain (rest looked up from reference TRBV5-1 and TRBJ2-1): KAGVTQTPRYLIKTRGQQVTLSCSPISGHRSVSWYQQTPGQGLQFLFEYFSETQRNKGNFPGRFSGRQFSNSRSEMNVSTLELGDSALYLCASSLSGQPSEFFGPGTRLTVL.